The clone carrying this T cell receptor (beta chain) has just one count. The source of the sample is a study of blood T cell repertoires in COVID-19. Study details: Samples came from the United States, Italy and Spain, spanning acute and convalescent COVID-19.

Data came from immunoSEQ multiplex PCR; TCRdb stores just in-frame clones and leaves some out. This sample has about 170,000 clones, with 65% to 85% found just once. Germline CDR1 and CDR2: SNHLY and FYNNEI. This CDR3 is built from 15 residues. V was trimmed by 7 bases and J by 7 bases, leaving 20 bases between them. V and J are TRBV2 and TRBJ2-1; a possible D gene is TRBD1 (6 bases). Material: peripheral blood. This TCR was recovered from a man in his 70s with active or convalescent COVID-19. Here the CDR3 DNA reads TGTGCCAGCACTCCTAGAGGGGGATCTGGTAATGAGCAGTTCTTC. It encodes CASTPRGGSGNEQFF.